This T cell receptor beta chain was obtained from a study of cytomegalovirus exposure and HLA in healthy donors (dated by TCRdb to 2016 to 2017). Some background on the complete study: According to a later analysis, one platform produced both the roughly 130 validation repertoires and the 666 repertoires of the first cohort. High-throughput TCR immunosequencing, statistical association of individual TCRs with disease status, and machine learning were combined to predict cytomegalovirus infection status. The aim of the study was to test whether cataloging public T cell receptors could identify signatures of past pathogen exposure. Besides the first cohort of some 670 subjects, a separate validation cohort made up of over 95 different subjects was used.

The donors were included in the validation cohort of roughly 120 subjects, a group kept apart from the approximately 700-subject first cohort. In this sample, this clone turned up a few times. Its antigen is not yet known. The record has no base qualities; no much larger clone is one base away. For CDR1 and CDR2, the germline V gene lists SNHLY and FYNNEI. V is pruned by 7 bases and J by 3 bases, leaving 5 bases of the junction without a gene match. From the cysteine through the phenylalanine, the CDR3 covers 13 amino acids. The only DNA kept is the CDR3, 39 bases in frame from the first base. Study-wide conclusions, independent of this receptor: Most TCR sequences were seen in very few donors, while some public TCRs were found in many individuals. A total of roughly 160 TCR beta chains were listed by the study as associated with cytomegalovirus. The classifier was reported to diagnose cytomegalovirus status with high specificity and sensitivity in both the original and validation cohorts. The authors suggested that the approach could potentially be generalized to other disease states and immunological phenotypes. Of the cluster scores, roughly 95% were above 0 in a later analysis, which found that TCRs clustered in the first cohort also tended to co-occur in the 120 validation repertoires. All 120 or so repertoires were used to score co-occurrence in the validation cohort in a later analysis, because that analysis had no HLA typing for the cohort. In vitro tests confirmed that three of the cytomegalovirus-associated TCR beta chains recognize cytomegalovirus antigens.

Libraries came from the immunoSEQ multiplex PCR assay. The authors' pipeline ran thus. A statistical classification framework was built to diagnose cytomegalovirus status from the catalog of TCR beta chain sequences. The table comes from immuneACCESS by way of TCRdb, which keeps in-frame sequences with V and J called. Part of the clones is missing from these tables; in studies checked, under half for an unresolved V gene and the rest for unknown reasons. The V and J calls and clone size are taken from that table; D and trimming were inferred from the DNA. Across this sample there are roughly 270,000 clones, with approximately 88% seen only once. Clones ranked in the top ten supply 0.92% of the sample.

The chain is assembled from TRBV2 and TRBJ2-7, with TRBD2 identical over 8 junction bases. The sequenced sample was PBMCs. The source of this sequence is a woman aged 18 to 35 in good health and CMV-seronegative. The CDR3 corresponds to CASTGLGVYEQYF. The nucleotide sequence is TGTGCCAGCACGGGACTAGGTGTCTACGAGCAGTACTTC. Outside the CDR3, residues come from the reference TRBV2 and TRBJ2-7 proteins, so the full variable domain is: EPEVTQTPSHQVTQMGQEVILRCVPISNHLYFYWYRQILGQKVEFLVSFYNNEISEKSEIFDDQFSVERPDGSNFTLKIRSTKLEDSAMYFCASTGLGVYEQYFGPGTRLTVT.